This TCR beta chain came from a study of T cell responses to AZD1222 COVID-19 vaccine. Study context: Pooled together were second doses at about 4 or about 12 weeks. Study-wide results and caveats: Spike was spanned by vaccine-associated CD4 TCRs, with dominance at 160-218 and 743-854. Repertoires were obtained solely post-peak T cell response.

As for this clone: No antigen is known for it.

Libraries were prepared by immunoSEQ multiplex PCR; TCRdb keeps only in-frame clonotypes and omits some of them. The sample has 200,000 to 300,000 clones, approximately 93% seen once. The receptor was isolated from an adult in good health. The specimen was peripheral blood, collected on day 0 of AZD1222 vaccination.

CDR3 amino acids: CASSLRLGSYEQYF. CDR3 sequence (DNA): TGTGCCAGCAGCTTGCGTTTGGGGTCCTACGAGCAGTACTTC. The chain joins TRBV5-6 to TRBJ2-7; the D is unclear. The V and J ends lost 1 base and 1 base respectively, with 9 bases between them. The CDR3 has 14 residues. Germline CDR1 reads SGHDT; CDR2 reads YYEEEE. Based on the CDR3 plus reference TRBV5-6 and TRBJ2-7, the full variable domain is DAGVTQSPTHLIKTRGQQVTLRCSPKSGHDTVSWYQQALGQGPQFIFQYYEEEERQRGNFPDRFSGHQFPNYSSELNVNALLLGDSALYLCASSLRLGSYEQYFGPGTRLTVT.